These T cell receptor beta chains were read from a single sample in a study of regulatory T cells in long-lasting Graves disease. Via MiXCR, TCRdb re-called the multiplex PCR reads, giving one row per CDR3 protein. The table lists approximately 470,000 distinct CDR3 sequences, under 20% of them singletons. The same sample was also used in a study of T cells in Graves' hyperthyroidism and ophthalmopathy.

Sequenced material: peripheral blood mononuclear cells (PBMCs), taken at new diagnosis, from a patient treated with antithyroid drugs. The receptors stem from a man aged 35 to 55 with Graves disease. The CDR3 runs from the conserved cysteine through the conserved F or W. D genes are given only for firm matches. The size of a clone is reported for some rows only, either as once, few or many, or as a class for expanded clones.

size	D	V	J	DNA	CDR3
.	.	TRBV9	TRBJ2-3	TGTGCCAGCAGCCCGAGGGTCCCAGATACGCAGTATTTT	CASSPRVPDTQYF
few	.	TRBV5-1	TRBJ2-2	TGCGCCAGCAGCTTCTTAGAGGGAGTTCCCACCGGGGAGCTGTTTTTT	CASSFLEGVPTGELFF
.	.	TRBV20-1	TRBJ2-1	TGCAGTGCTGCCGGTGGGGGGGCGCGAAATGAGCAGTTCTTC	CSAAGGGARNEQFF
.	.	TRBV20-1	TRBJ2-7	TGCAGTGCTAGAGATTTAGGAGAAAGTGTCGAGCAGTACTTC	CSARDLGESVEQYF
.	TRBD2	TRBV7-9	TRBJ2-1	TGTGCCAGCAGCTTCATGTTGGGCCAAGCGGGGCCCGCCTACAATGAGCAGTTCTTC	CASSFMLGQAGPAYNEQFF
.	TRBD1	TRBV19	TRBJ1-2	TGTGCCAGTAAATCGGACAGGGGGCCTCTCGGCTACACCTTC	CASKSDRGPLGYTF
many	TRBD1	TRBV6-2/TRBV6-3	TRBJ2-3	TGTGCCAGCAGACCCCGACAGGGGGGCGGCACAGATACGCAGTATTTT	CASRPRQGGGTDTQYF
many	TRBD2	TRBV11-3	TRBJ2-1	TGTGCCAGCAGCTTAGAAGGGTGGGAGGGCCGGAGTGAGCAGTTCTTC	CASSLEGWEGRSEQFF
.	TRBD1	TRBV18	TRBJ2-4	TGTGCCAGCCCACCAGGTGACAGGGGACCGTCATTGTTATACTTC	CASPPGDRGPSLLYF
.	.	TRBV20-1	TRBJ1-6	TGCAGTGCTAGGTTCCGGAGCTCCTATAATTCACCCCTCCACTTT	CSARFRSSYNSPLHF